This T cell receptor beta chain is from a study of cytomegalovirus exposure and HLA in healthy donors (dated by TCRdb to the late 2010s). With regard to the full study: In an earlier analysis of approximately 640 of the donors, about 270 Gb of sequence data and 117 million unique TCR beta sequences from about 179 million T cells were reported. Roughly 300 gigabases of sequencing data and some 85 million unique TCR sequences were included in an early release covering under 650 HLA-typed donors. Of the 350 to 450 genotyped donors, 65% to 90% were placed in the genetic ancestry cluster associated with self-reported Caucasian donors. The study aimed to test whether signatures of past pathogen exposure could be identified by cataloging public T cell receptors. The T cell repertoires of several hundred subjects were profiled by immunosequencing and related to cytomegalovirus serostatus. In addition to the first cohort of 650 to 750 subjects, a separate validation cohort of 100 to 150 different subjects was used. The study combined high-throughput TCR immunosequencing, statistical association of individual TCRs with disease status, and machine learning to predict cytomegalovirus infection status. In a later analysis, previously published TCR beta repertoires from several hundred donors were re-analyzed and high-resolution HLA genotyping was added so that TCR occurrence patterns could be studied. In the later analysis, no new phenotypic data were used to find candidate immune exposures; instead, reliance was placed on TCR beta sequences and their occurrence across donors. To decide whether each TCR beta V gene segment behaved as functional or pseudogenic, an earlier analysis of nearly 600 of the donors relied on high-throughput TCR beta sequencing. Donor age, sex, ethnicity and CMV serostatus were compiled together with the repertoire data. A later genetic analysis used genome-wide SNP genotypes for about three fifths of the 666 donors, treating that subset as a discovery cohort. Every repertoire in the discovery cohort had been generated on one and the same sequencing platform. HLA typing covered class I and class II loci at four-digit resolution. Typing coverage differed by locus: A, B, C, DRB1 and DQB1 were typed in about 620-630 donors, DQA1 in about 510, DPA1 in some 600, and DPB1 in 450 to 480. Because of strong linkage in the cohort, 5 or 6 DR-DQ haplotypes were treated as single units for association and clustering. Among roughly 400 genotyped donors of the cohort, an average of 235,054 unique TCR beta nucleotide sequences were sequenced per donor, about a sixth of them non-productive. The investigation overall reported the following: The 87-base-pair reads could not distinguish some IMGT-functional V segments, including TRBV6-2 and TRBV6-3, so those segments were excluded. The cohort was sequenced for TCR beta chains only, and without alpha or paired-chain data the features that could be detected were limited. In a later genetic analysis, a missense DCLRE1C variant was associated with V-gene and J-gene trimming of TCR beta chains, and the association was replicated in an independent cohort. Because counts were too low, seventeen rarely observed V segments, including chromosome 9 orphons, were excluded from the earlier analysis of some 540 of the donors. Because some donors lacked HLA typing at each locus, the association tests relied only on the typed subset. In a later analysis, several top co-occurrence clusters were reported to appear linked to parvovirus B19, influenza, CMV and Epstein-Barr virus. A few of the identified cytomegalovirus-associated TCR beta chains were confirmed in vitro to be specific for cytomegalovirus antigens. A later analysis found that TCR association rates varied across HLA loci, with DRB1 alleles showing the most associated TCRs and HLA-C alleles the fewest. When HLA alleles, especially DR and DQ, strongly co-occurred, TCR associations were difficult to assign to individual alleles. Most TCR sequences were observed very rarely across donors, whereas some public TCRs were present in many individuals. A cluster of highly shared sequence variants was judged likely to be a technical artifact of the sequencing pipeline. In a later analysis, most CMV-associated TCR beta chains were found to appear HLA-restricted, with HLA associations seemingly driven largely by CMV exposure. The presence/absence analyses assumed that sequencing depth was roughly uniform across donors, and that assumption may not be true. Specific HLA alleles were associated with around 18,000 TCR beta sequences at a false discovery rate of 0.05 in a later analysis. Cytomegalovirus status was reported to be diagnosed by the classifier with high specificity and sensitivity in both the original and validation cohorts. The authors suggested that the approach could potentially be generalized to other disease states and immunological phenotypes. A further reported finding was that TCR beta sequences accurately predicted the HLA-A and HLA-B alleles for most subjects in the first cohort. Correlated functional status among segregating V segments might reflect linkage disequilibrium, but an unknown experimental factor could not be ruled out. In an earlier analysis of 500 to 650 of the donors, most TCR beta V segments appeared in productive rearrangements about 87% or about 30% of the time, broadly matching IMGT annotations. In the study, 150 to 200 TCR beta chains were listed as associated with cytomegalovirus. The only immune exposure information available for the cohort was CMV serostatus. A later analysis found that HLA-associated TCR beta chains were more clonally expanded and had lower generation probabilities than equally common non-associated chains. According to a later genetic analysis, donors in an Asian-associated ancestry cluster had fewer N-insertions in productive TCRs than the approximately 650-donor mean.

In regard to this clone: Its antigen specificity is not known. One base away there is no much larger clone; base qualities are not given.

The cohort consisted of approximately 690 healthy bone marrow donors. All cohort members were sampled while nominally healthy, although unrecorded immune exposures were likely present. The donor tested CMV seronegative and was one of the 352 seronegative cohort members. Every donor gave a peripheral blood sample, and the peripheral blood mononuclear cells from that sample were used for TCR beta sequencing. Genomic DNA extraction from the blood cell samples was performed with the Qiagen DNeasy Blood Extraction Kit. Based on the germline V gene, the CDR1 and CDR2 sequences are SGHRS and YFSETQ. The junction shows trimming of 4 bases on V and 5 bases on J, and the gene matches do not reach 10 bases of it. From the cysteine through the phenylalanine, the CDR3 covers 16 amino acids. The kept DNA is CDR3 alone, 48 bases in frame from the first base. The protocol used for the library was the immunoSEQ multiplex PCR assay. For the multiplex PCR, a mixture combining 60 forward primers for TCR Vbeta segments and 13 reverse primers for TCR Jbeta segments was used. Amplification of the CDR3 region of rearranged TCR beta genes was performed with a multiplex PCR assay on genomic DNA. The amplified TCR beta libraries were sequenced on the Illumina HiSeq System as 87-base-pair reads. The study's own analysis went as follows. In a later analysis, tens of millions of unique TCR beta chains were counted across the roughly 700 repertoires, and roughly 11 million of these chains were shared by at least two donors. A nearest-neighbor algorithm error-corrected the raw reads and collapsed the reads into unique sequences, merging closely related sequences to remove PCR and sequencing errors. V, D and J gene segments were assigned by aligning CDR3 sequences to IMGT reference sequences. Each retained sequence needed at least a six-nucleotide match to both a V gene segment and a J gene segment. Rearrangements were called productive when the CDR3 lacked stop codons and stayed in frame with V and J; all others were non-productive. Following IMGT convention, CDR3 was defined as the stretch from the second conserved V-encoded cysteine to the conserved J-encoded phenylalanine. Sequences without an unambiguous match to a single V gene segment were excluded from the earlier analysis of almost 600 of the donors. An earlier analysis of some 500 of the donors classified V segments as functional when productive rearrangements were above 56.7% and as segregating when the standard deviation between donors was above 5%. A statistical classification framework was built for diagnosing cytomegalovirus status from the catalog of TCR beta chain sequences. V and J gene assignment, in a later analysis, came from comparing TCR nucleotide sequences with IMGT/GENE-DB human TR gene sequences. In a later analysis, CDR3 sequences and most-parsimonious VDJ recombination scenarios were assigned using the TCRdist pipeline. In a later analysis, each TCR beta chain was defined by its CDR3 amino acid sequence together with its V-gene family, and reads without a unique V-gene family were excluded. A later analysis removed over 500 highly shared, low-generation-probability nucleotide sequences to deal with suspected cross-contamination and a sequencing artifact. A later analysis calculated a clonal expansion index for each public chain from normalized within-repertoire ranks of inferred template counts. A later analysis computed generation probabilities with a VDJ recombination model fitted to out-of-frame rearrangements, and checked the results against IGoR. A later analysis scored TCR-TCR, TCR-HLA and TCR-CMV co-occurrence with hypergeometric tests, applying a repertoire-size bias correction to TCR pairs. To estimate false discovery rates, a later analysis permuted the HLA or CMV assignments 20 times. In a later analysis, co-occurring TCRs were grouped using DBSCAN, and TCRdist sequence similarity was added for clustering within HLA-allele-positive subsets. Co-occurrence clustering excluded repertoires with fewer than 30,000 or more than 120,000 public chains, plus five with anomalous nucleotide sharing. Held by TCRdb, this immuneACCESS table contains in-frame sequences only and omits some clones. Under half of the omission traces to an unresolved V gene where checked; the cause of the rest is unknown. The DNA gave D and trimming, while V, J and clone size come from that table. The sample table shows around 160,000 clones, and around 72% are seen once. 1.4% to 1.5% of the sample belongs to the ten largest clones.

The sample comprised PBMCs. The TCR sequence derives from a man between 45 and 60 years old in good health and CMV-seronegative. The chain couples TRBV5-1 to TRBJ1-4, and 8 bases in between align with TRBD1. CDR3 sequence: CASSTLGQGRNEKLFF. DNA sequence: TGCGCCAGCAGCACCCTAGGACAGGGAAGGAATGAAAAACTGTTTTTT.